The clone carrying this T cell receptor beta chain was counted between two and nine times. Its antigen is still unknown. This record comes from a study of T cell repertoires in cytomegalovirus infection. Overall study context: HLA-B-restricted CMV epitopes that are well studied were used alongside recently identified HLA-C-restricted ones.

From germline, CDR1 is MNHEY and CDR2 SMNVEV (reference sequence). This CDR3 has 15 residues. The ends were cut back, 3 bases at V and 3 bases at J, with 12 bases in the middle. TCRdb reprocessed the reads via MiXCR and lists one record per CDR3 protein. Among 700,000 to 850,000 distinct CDR3 sequences listed, over 25% were seen once. Source: cultured CD8+ T cells from PBMCs, taken from culture after CMV antigen stimulation. The TCR was taken from a human donor in good health (CMV status not recorded). Some clones in this sample may be carry-over from other donors' samples. The chain has TRBV27 and TRBJ1-5; D may be TRBD1 (6 bases). The DNA for the CDR3 is TGTGCCAGCAGTTTTTTGGGGGGCACCAATCAGCCCCAGCATTTT. This translates into CASSFLGGTNQPQHF.